These 3 T cell receptor beta chains were all obtained from the same sample, sequenced in a study of blood T cell repertoires in COVID-19. Only in-frame clones appear in the TCRdb table, and some are missing; sequencing was by immunoSEQ multiplex PCR. Of a few hundred thousand clones listed, around 84% are singletons. Sequencing was done on a sample of peripheral blood. These receptors all stem from a woman aged 70-85 years with active or convalescent COVID-19.

V usage is TRBV7-8 and J usage is TRBJ2-7; 7 nucleotides line up with TRBD2. The ends lost 1 base at V and 4 bases at J; junction bases unmatched: 10. This CDR3 is 16 amino acids long. Per the germline V gene, CDR1 is SGHVS and CDR2 is FQNEAQ. The CDR3 is CASSLVFPAGLYEQYF. The CDR3 nucleotides are TGTGCCAGCAGCTTAGTTTTCCCAGCGGGACTTTACGAGCAGTACTTC. Drawing the rest from reference TRBV7-8 and TRBJ2-7, the complete variable domain is GAGVSQSPRYKVAKRGQDVALRCDPISGHVSLFWYQQALGQGPEFLTYFQNEAQLDKSGLPSDRFFAERPEGSVSTLKIQRTQQEDSAVYLCASSLVFPAGLYEQYFGPGTRLTVT.

This clone came up a few times. The chain links TRBV9 to TRBJ1-2; 7 bases are a match to TRBD1. Trimming at V came to 0 bases and at J to 0 bases, leaving 5 bases not matched to a gene. This CDR3 is 16 amino acids long. CDR1 and CDR2 from the germline V gene are SGDLS and YYNGEE. In DNA, the CDR3 is TGTGCCAGCAGCGTAGGTTTAGGGACAGCTAACTATGGCTACACCTTC. Translated: CASSVGLGTANYGYTF.

This clone was picked up a small number of times. The chain is built from TRBV19 and TRBJ1-3, with D tentatively TRBD1 (5 bases). V lost 6 bases and J lost 0, with 12 bases in between. Germline lookup yields CDR1 LNHDA and CDR2 SQIVND (reference sequence). The CDR3 loop spans 15 amino acids. CDR3 DNA: TGTGCCAGTAGCCCTAGGGGTATCTCTGGAAACACCATATATTTT. This codes for CASSPRGISGNTIYF.